This entry concerns a single T cell receptor (beta chain). Its antigen remains unidentified. The data were taken from a study of post-analysis software for immune sequencing data. Study results and caveats: Significantly decreased normalized Chao1 diversity was recorded for multiple sclerosis patients relative to controls. Under F measure analysis, samples from one preparation batch co-clustered strongly.

Prepared libraries of TCR beta cDNA carried unique molecular identifiers. Roughly 490,000 cDNA molecules came from about 1 to 10 million T cells. TCRdb analysed the PCR reads with MiXCR anew, one entry per CDR3 protein. The profile shows under 650,000 distinct CDR3 sequences, 44% of them singletons. The sequence was obtained from a girl between 5 and 17 years old with multiple sclerosis. The sequencing input was blood.

The CDR3 spells CASSYGLGYEQYF. The CDR3 nucleotides are TGTGCCAGCAGTTACGGACTGGGCTACGAGCAGTACTTC. The chain joins TRBV7-3 to TRBJ2-7; maybe TRBD2 (5 bases). Trimming shortened V by 6 bases and J by 3 bases, and 12 bases separated the two germline ends. The CDR3 is made up of 13 amino acids. Germline CDR1 is SGHTA and CDR2 is FQGTGA.